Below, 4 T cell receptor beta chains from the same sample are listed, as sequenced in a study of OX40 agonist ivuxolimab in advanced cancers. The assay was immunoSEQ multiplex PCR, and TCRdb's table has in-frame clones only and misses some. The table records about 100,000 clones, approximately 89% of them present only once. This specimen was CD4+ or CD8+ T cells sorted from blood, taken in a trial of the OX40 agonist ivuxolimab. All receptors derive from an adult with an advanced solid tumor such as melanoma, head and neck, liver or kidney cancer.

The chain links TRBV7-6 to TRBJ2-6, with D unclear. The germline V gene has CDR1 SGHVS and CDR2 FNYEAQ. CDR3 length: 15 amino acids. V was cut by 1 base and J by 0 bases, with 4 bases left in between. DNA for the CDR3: TGTGCCAGCAGCTTAGAGGGCTCTGGGGCCAACGTCCTGACTTTC. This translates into CASSLEGSGANVLTF.

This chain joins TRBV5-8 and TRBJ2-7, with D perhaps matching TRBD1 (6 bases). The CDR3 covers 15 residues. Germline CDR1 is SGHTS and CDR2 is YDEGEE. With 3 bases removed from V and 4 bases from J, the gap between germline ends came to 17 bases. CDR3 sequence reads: CASSSGTLRGYEQYF. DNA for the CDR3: TGTGCCAGCAGCTCCGGGACACTCCGGGGATACGAGCAGTACTTC.

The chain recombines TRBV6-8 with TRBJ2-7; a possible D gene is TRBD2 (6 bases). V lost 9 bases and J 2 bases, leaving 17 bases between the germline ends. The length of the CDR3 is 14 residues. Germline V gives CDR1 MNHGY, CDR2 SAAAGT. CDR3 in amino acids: CARTLAGRAYEQYF. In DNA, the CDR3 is TGTGCCAGGACGCTCGCGGGAAGAGCCTACGAGCAGTACTTC.

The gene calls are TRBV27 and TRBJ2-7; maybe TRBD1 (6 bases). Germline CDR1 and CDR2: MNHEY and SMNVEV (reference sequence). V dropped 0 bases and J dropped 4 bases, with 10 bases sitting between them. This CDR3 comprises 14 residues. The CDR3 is CASSLSGGEYEQYF. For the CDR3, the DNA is TGTGCCAGCAGTTTATCAGGGGGAGAATACGAGCAGTACTTC.